A selection of T cell receptor beta chains follows, all from one sample in a study of PD-L1 blockade in urothelial cancer. Profiling relied on immunoSEQ multiplex PCR, and the TCRdb table lists in-frame clones only, not all of them. The sample holds some 80,000 clones, 87% seen once. The specimen was PBMCs, collected around atezolizumab (anti-PD-L1) treatment. Receptors originate from a woman aged 65 to 85 with urothelial cancer. Each CDR3 is given with its conserved first and last residue. D genes are given only for firm matches. The size of a clone is reported for some rows only, either as once, few or many, or as a class for expanded clones.

size: once
length: 15
V: TRBV6-6
J: TRBJ1-2
D: -
CDR3: CASSLPQTLNYGYTF
DNA: TGTGCCAGCAGTCTGCCTCAGACACTCAACTATGGCTACACCTTC

size: -
length: 14
V: TRBV2
J: TRBJ1-1
D: TRBD1
CDR3: CASSELRQGTEAFF
DNA: TGTGCCAGCAGTGAATTAAGACAGGGGACTGAAGCTTTCTTT

size: once
length: 23
V: TRBV9
J: TRBJ1-6
D: -
CDR3: CASSVHTHGPGKREALGYSPLHF
DNA: TGTGCCAGCAGCGTCCACACGCACGGCCCAGGCAAAAGGGAGGCACTTGGATATTCACCCCTCCACTTT

size: -
length: 12
V: TRBV7-2
J: TRBJ2-7
D: -
CDR3: CASSPSSYEQYF
DNA: TGTGCCAGCAGCCCCAGCTCCTACGAGCAGTACTTC

size: -
length: 13
V: TRBV29-1
J: TRBJ1-2
D: TRBD1
CDR3: CSVVRGQGYGYTF
DNA: TGCAGCGTCGTAAGGGGACAGGGCTATGGCTACACCTTC

size: -
length: 12
V: TRBV7-2
J: TRBJ2-7
D: -
CDR3: CASSTLVTEQYF
DNA: TGTGCCAGCAGCACACTAGTGACCGAGCAGTACTTC

size: -
length: 17
V: TRBV9
J: TRBJ2-7
D: TRBD2
CDR3: CASSVHSYGSGEDEQYF
DNA: TGTGCCAGCAGCGTACACTCCTACGGTAGCGGGGAGGACGAGCAGTACTTC

size: once
length: 12
V: TRBV19
J: TRBJ2-1
D: TRBD2
CDR3: CASGLAGNEQFF
DNA: TGTGCCAGCGGACTAGCGGGCAATGAGCAGTTCTTC

size: once
length: 19
V: TRBV7-2
J: TRBJ1-3
D: -
CDR3: CASSLVGTSLTGHLNTIYF
DNA: TGTGCCAGCAGCTTAGTTGGGACCTCATTGACGGGACATTTAAACACCATATATTTT

size: few
length: 15
V: TRBV27
J: TRBJ1-1
D: -
CDR3: CASSAGLPRSTEAFF
DNA: TGTGCCAGCAGTGCGGGCCTCCCCAGGAGCACTGAAGCTTTCTTT

size: -
length: 13
V: TRBV30
J: TRBJ1-2
D: -
CDR3: CAWNQDLHYGYTF
DNA: TGTGCCTGGAACCAAGATCTACACTATGGCTACACCTTC

size: once
length: 12
V: TRBV7-8
J: TRBJ1-1
D: -
CDR3: CASSPGATEAFF
DNA: TGTGCCAGCAGCCCAGGGGCTACTGAAGCTTTCTTT

size: -
length: 15
V: TRBV2
J: TRBJ1-6
D: -
CDR3: CASREVNLLSSPLHF
DNA: TGTGCCAGCAGGGAGGTTAACCTACTATCTTCACCCCTCCACTTT

size: -
length: 14
V: TRBV7-9
J: TRBJ1-1
D: TRBD1
CDR3: CASSLQGGNTEAFF
DNA: TGTGCCAGCAGCCTACAGGGGGGAAACACTGAAGCTTTCTTT

size: -
length: 14
V: TRBV13
J: TRBJ2-3
D: -
CDR3: CASSLAGITDTQYF
DNA: TGTGCCAGCAGCTTAGCGGGGATCACAGATACGCAGTATTTT

size: -
length: 14
V: TRBV27
J: TRBJ2-5
D: -
CDR3: CASSLSVVAETQYF
DNA: TGTGCCAGCAGTCTTAGCGTGGTTGCGGAGACCCAGTACTTC

size: -
length: 13
V: TRBV5-1
J: TRBJ1-2
D: -
CDR3: CASRDRSEGGYTF
DNA: TGCGCCAGCAGAGACAGGTCCGAGGGGGGCTACACCTTC

size: -
length: 14
V: TRBV9
J: TRBJ1-6
D: TRBD1
CDR3: CASSGTGDNSPLHF
DNA: TGTGCCAGCAGCGGAACAGGGGATAATTCACCCCTCCACTTT

size: -
length: 15
V: TRBV6-5
J: TRBJ2-7
D: TRBD1
CDR3: CASSYKGDSPYEQYF
DNA: TGTGCCAGCAGTTACAAAGGGGACAGCCCCTACGAGCAGTACTTC

size: -
length: 15
V: TRBV5-4
J: TRBJ1-4
D: -
CDR3: CASSFRQTTNEKLFF
DNA: TGTGCCAGCAGTTTCCGACAGACAACTAATGAAAAACTGTTTTTT

size: -
length: 16
V: TRBV6-5
J: TRBJ2-4
D: -
CDR3: CASSYSAGTAKNIQYF
DNA: TGTGCCAGCAGTTACTCTGCAGGAACGGCCAAAAACATTCAGTACTTC

size: -
length: 16
V: TRBV4-2
J: TRBJ1-5
D: TRBD1
CDR3: CASSQGAGGKGQPQHF
DNA: TGTGCCAGCAGCCAGGGGGCAGGGGGCAAGGGGCAGCCCCAGCATTTT

size: -
length: 13
V: TRBV2
J: TRBJ2-5
D: -
CDR3: CASGIIGGGTQYF
DNA: TGTGCCAGCGGGATTATAGGGGGGGGGACCCAGTACTTC

size: once
length: 14
V: TRBV5-6
J: TRBJ2-2
D: TRBD2
CDR3: CASSLAGVVGELFF
DNA: TGTGCCAGCAGTCTAGCGGGGGTCGTCGGGGAGCTGTTTTTT